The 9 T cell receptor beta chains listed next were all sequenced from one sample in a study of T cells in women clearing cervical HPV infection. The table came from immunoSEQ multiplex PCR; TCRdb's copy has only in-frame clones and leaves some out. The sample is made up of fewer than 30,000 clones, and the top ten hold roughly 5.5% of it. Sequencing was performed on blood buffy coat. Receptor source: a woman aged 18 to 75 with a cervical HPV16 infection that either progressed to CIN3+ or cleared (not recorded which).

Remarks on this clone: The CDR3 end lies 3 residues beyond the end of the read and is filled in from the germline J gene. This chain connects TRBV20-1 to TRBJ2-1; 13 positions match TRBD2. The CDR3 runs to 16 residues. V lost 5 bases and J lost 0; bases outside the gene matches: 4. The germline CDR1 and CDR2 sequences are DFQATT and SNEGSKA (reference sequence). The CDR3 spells CSAPGLAGSSYNEQFF. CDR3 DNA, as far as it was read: TGCAGTGCTCCGGGACTAGCGGGGTCCTCCTACAATGAG.

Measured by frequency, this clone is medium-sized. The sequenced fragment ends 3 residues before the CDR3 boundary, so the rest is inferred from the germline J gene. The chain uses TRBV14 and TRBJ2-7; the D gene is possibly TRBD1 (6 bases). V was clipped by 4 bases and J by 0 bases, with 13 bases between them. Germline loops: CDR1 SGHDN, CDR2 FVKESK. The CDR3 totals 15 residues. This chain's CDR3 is CASSPLGASSYEQYF. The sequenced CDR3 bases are TGTGCCAGCAGCCCCCTGGGGGCGAGCTCCTACGAG.

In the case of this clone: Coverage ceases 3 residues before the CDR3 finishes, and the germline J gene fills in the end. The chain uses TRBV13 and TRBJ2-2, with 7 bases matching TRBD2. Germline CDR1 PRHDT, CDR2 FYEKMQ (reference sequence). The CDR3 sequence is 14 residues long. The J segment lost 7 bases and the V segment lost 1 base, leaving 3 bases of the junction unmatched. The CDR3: CASSLVGGSGELFF. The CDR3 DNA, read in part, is TGTGCCAGCAGCTTAGTTGGCGGGAGCGGGGAG.

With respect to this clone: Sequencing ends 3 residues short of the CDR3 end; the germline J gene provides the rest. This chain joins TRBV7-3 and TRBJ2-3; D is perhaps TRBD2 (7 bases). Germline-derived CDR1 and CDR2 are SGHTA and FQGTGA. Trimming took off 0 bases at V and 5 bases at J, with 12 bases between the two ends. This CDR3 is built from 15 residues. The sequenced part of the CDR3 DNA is TGTGCCAGCAGCTTAACGGGGGGGCATGTAGATACG. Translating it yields CASSLTGGHVDT. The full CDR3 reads CASSLTGGHVDTQYF.

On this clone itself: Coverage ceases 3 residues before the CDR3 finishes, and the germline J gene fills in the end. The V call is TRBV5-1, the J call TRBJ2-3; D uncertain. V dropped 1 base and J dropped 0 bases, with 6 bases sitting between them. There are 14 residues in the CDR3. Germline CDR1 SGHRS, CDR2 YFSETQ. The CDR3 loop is CASSLLYSTDTQYF. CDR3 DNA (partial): TGCGCCAGCAGCTTGCTATACAGCACAGATACG.

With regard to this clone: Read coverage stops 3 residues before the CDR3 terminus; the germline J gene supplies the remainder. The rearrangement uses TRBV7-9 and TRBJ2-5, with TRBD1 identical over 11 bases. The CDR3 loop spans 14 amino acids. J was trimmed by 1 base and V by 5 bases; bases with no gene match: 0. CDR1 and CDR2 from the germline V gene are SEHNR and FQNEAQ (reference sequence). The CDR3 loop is CASSGTGGQETQYF. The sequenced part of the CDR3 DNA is TGTGCCAGCAGCGGGACAGGGGGCCAAGAGACC. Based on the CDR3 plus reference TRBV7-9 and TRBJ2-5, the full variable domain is DTGVSQNPRHKITKRGQNVTFRCDPISEHNRLYWYRQTLGQGPEFLTYFQNEAQLEKSRLLSDRFSAERPKGSFSTLEIQRTEQGDSAMYLCASSGTGGQETQYFGPGTRLLVL.

This CDR3 is CASSSPASGTYEQYF. Incomplete CDR3 DNA: TGCGCCAGCAGCTCACCGGCTAGCGGCACCTACGAG. V is TRBV5-1 and J is TRBJ2-7; TRBD2 aligns across 7 bases. From the germline J gene comes the end of the CDR3, since the read stops 3 residues before it. The CDR3 length is 15 residues. Germline assignment: CDR1 SGHRS and CDR2 YFSETQ. Trimming at V came to 3 bases and at J to 2 bases, leaving 8 bases not matched to a gene. The entire variable domain, with the rest obtained from reference TRBV5-1 and TRBJ2-7, is as follows: KAGVTQTPRYLIKTRGQQVTLSCSPISGHRSVSWYQQTPGQGLQFLFEYFSETQRNKGNFPGRFSGRQFSNSRSEMNVSTLELGDSALYLCASSSPASGTYEQYFGPGTRLTVT.

The CDR3 loop reads CSVGVQGADTQYF. CDR3 bases read: TGCAGCGTTGGGGTCCAGGGGGCCGATACG. The chain couples TRBV29-1 to TRBJ2-3; 8 positions match TRBD1. The read terminates 3 residues ahead of where the CDR3 ends, so the germline J gene completes it. CDR1 SQVTM and CDR2 ANQGSEA come from the germline V gene. The CDR3 runs to 13 residues. The V and J ends lost 4 bases and 6 bases, in that order; junction bases with no gene match: 6.

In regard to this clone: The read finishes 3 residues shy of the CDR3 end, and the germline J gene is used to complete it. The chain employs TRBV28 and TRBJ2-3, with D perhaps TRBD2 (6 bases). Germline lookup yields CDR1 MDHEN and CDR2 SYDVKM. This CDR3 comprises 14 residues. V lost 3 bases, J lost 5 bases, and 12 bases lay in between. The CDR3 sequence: CASSFQEGLDTQYF. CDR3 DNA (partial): TGTGCCAGCAGTTTCCAGGAGGGGTTAGATACG.